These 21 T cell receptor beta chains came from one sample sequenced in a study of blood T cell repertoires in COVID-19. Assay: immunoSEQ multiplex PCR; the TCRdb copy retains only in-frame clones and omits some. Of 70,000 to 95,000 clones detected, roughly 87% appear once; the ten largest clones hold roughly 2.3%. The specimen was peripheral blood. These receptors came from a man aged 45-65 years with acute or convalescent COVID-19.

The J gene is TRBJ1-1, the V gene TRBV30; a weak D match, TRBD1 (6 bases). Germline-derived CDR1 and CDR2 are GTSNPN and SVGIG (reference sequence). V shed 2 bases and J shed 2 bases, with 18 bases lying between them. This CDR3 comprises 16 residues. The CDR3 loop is CAWSPPGGAQNTEAFF. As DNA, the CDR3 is TGTGCCTGGAGTCCCCCTGGGGGGGCGCAAAACACTGAAGCTTTCTTT.

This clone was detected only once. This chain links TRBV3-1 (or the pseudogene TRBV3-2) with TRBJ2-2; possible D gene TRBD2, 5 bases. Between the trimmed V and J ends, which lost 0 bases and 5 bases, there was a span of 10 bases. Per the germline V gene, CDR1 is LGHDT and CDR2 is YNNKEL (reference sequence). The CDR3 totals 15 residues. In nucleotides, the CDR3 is TGTGCCAGCAGCCAAGAGACTGAGGGAACCGGGGAGCTGTTTTTT. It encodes CASSQETEGTGELFF.

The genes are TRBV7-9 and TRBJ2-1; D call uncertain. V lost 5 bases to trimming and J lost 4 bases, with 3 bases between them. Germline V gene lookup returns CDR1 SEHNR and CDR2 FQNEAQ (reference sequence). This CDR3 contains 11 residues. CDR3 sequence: CASSPYNEQFF. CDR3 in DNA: TGTGCCAGCAGCCCATACAATGAGCAGTTCTTC.

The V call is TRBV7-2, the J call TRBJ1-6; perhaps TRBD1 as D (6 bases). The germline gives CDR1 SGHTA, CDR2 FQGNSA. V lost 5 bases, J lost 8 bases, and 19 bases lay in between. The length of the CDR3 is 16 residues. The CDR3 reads CASSQIPGTPDSPLHF. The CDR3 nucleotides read TGTGCCAGCAGCCAAATCCCCGGGACACCAGATTCACCCCTCCACTTT.

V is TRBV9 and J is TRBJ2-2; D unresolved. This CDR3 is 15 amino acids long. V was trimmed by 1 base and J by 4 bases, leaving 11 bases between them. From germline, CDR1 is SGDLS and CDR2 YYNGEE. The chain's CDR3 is CASSVFVESTGELFF. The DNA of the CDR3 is TGTGCCAGCAGCGTATTTGTGGAGAGCACCGGGGAGCTGTTTTTT.

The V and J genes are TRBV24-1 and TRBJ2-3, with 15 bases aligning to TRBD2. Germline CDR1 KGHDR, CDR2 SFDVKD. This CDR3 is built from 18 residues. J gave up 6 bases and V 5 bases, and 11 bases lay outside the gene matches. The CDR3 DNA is TGTGCCACCAGTGCTGCCCTCGGACTAGCGGGAGGGTCGGATACGCAGTATTTT. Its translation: CATSAALGLAGGSDTQYF.

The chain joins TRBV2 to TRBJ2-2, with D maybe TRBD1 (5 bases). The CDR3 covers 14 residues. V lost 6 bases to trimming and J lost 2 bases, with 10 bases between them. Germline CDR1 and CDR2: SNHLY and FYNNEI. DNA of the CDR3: TGTGCCAGCAGCCCCGACAGTAACACCGGGGAGCTGTTTTTT. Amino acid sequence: CASSPDSNTGELFF.

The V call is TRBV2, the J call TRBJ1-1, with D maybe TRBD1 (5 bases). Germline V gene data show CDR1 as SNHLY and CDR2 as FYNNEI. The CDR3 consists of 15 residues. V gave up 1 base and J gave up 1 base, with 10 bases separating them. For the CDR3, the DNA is TGTGCCAGCAGTGAAGTCCCTGACAGGAACACTGAAGCTTTCTTT. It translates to CASSEVPDRNTEAFF.

Here the CDR3 DNA reads TGTGCCACCAGGGGTGACAGCCCCACTGAAGCTTTCTTT. Its translation is CATRGDSPTEAFF. This chain uses TRBV24-1 with TRBJ1-1; possibly TRBD1 for D (5 bases). Germline CDR1 is KGHDR and CDR2 is SFDVKD. CDR3 length equals 13 residues. Trimming took off 7 bases at V and 4 bases at J, with 12 bases between the two ends.

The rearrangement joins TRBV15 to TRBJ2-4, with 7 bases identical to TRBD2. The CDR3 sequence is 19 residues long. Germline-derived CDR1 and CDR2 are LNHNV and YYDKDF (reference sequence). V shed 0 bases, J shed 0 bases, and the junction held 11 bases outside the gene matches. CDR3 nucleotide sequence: TGTGCCACCAGCAGAGATTCAGCGGGGACCAGATTAGCCAAAAACATTCAGTACTTC. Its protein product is CATSRDSAGTRLAKNIQYF.

CDR3 sequence reads: CSASLSLDQETQYF. CDR3 coding DNA: TGCAGTGCTAGTTTAAGCCTGGACCAAGAGACCCAGTACTTC. The chain is built from TRBV20-1 and TRBJ2-5; D is uncertain. There are 14 residues in the CDR3. In germline, CDR1 is DFQATT, CDR2 SNEGSKA (reference sequence). V was trimmed by 3 bases and J by 0 bases, leaving 11 bases between them.

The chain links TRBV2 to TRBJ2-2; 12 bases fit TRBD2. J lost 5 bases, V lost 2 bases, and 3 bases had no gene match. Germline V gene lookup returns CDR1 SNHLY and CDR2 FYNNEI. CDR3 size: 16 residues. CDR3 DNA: TGTGCCAGCAGTGAACTAGCGGGAGGGGAAACCGGGGAGCTGTTTTTT. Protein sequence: CASSELAGGETGELFF.

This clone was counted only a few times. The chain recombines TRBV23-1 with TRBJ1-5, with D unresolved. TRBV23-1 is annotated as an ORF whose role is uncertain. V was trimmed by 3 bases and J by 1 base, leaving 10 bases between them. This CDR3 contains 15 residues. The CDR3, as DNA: TGCGCCAGCAGTCAGCGGCCGATCAGCAATCAGCCCCAGCATTTT. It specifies CASSQRPISNQPQHF.

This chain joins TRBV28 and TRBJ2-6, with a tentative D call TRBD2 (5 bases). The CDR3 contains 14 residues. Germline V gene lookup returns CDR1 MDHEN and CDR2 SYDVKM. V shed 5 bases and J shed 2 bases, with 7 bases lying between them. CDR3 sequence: CASSEGTGANVLTF. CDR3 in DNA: TGTGCCAGCAGTGAGGGAACTGGGGCCAACGTCCTGACTTTC.

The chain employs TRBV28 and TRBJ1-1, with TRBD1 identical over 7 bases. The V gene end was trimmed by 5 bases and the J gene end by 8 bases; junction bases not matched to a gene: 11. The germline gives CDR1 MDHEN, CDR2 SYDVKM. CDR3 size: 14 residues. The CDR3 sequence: CASSPHGGGREAFF. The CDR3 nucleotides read TGTGCCAGCAGTCCACACGGAGGGGGCCGGGAAGCTTTCTTT.

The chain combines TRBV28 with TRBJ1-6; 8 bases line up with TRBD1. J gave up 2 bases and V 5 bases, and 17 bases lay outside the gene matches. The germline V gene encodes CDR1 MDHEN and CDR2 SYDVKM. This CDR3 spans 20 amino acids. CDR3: CASSIYSFLDRATYNSPLHF. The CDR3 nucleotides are TGTGCCAGCAGTATATATTCCTTCCTGGACAGGGCCACCTATAATTCACCCCTCCACTTT.

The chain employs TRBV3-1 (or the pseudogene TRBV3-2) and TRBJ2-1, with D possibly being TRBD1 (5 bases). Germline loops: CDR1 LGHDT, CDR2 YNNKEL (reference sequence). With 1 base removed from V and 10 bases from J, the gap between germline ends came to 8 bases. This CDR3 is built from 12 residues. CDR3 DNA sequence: TGTGCCAGCAGCCAAGGGGGCCTCGAGCAGTTCTTC. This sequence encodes CASSQGGLEQFF.

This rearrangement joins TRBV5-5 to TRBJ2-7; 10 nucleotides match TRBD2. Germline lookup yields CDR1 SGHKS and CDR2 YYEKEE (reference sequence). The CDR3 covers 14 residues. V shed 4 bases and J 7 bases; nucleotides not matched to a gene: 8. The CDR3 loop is CASSPPWTSGEQYF. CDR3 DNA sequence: TGTGCCAGCAGCCCACCTTGGACTAGCGGTGAGCAGTACTTC.

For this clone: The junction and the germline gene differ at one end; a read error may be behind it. CDR3 sequence: CASGQVSVRPYEQYF. In DNA, the CDR3 is TGCGCCAGCGGCCAAGTGAGCGTCCGTCCCTACGAGCAGTACTTC. The rearrangement links TRBV4-1 to TRBJ2-7; D gene ambiguous. Germline V lookup: CDR1 MGHRA, CDR2 YSYEKL. There are 15 residues in the CDR3.

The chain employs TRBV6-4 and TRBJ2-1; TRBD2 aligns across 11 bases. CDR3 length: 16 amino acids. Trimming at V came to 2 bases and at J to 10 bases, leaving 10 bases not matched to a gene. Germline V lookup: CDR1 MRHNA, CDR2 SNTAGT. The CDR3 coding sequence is TGTGCCAGCAGTGACATGGTAGCGGGAGGGCCAGGGGAGCAGTTCTTC. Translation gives CASSDMVAGGPGEQFF.

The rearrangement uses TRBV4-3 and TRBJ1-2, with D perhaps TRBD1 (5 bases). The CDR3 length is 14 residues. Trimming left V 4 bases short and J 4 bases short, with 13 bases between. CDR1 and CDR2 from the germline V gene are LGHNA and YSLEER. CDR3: CASSPDRGGYGYTF. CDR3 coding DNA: TGCGCCAGCAGCCCAGACCGCGGGGGCTATGGCTACACCTTC.